The clone carrying this TCR beta chain was seen a handful of times. This sample is part of a study of T cell repertoires in cytomegalovirus infection. V lost 0 bases and J 11 bases, leaving 11 bases between the germline ends. Germline lookup yields CDR1 SGHAT and CDR2 FQNNGV. This CDR3 has 12 residues. TCRdb analysed the reads with MiXCR anew, one entry per CDR3 protein. Here the sample spans about 300,000 distinct CDR3 sequences, roughly a quarter being singletons. This sequence joins TRBV11-2 and TRBJ2-7; possible D gene TRBD1, 6 bases. This TCR came from a human donor in good health (CMV status not recorded). Some clones in this sample may be carry-over from other donors' samples. Source material: PBMCs. As DNA, the CDR3 is TGTGCCAGCAGCTTAGATCAGGGGACCGAGTACTTC. Protein product: CASSLDQGTEYF. Together with reference TRBV11-2 and TRBJ2-7, the CDR3 gives the full variable domain: EAGVAQSPRYKIIEKRQSVAFWCNPISGHATLYWYQQILGQGPKLLIQFQNNGVVDDSQLPKDRFSAERLKGVDSTLKIQPAKLEDSAVYLCASSLDQGTEYFGPGTRLTVT.